The 23 T cell receptor beta chains below come from one sample, sequenced in a study of T-cell reconstitution after alpha-beta-depleted transplantation in children. Preparation of the TCRbeta library used unique molecular identifiers. In TCRdb, the PCR reads were re-called with MiXCR into one record per CDR3 protein. The data hold 200,000 to 250,000 distinct CDR3 sequences, with 12% observed a single time. This sample comprised PBMCs from the stem cell graft donor, obtained from the stem cell graft. The receptors stem from a human donor who donated a stem cell graft to a child with acute lymphoblastic leukemia.

This clonotype was seen a few times. The J gene is TRBJ2-2, the V gene TRBV28; the D gene is possibly TRBD2 (5 bases). The length of the CDR3 is 17 residues. In germline, CDR1 is MDHEN, CDR2 SYDVKM. The V and J ends lost 7 bases and 6 bases respectively, with 24 bases between them. This chain's CDR3 is CASNLPPGTKAAGELFF. CDR3 bases: TGTGCCAGCAATCTCCCTCCGGGAACGAAGGCGGCCGGGGAGCTGTTTTTT.

This clonotype has a count of ten or more. This chain uses TRBV20-1 with TRBJ2-5; TRBD2 might be the D (6 bases). This CDR3 is 15 amino acids long. Germline V gene sequence: CDR1 DFQATT, CDR2 SNEGSKA (reference sequence). V was trimmed by 5 bases and J by 7 bases, leaving 23 bases between them. CDR3 DNA sequence: TGCAGTGCTTCCCCCGGAACTGGGGGGTGGAGGACCCAGTACTTC. It is translated as CSASPGTGGWRTQYF.

The chain is built from TRBV10-3 and TRBJ2-5; 11 nucleotides align to TRBD2. Trimming at V came to 6 bases and at J to 1 base, leaving 4 bases not matched to a gene. In germline, CDR1 is ENHRY, CDR2 SYGVKD. There are 15 residues in the CDR3. The CDR3 bases are TGTGCCATCAGCCGGGGACTAGCGGCCCAAGAGACCCAGTACTTC. This codes for CAISRGLAAQETQYF.

This clonotype came up many times. Here the CDR3 reads CSARQKGRSLNTEAFF. CDR3 nucleotides: TGCAGTGCTAGGCAAAAGGGTCGGTCTCTGAACACTGAAGCTTTCTTT. V gene TRBV20-1 combines with J gene TRBJ1-1; no reliable D call. CDR3 length: 16 amino acids. Germline V lookup: CDR1 DFQATT, CDR2 SNEGSKA (reference sequence). V was cut by 3 bases and J by 0 bases, with 17 bases left in between.

This clonotype was observed at least ten times. CDR3 loop: CASSISSGWPYEQYF. The CDR3 bases are TGTGCCAGCAGCATTTCTAGCGGGTGGCCCTACGAGCAGTACTTC. This chain connects TRBV21-1 to TRBJ2-7; the listed D gene, TRBD2, was not tested against the DNA. TRBV21-1 corresponds to a pseudogene. This CDR3 contains 15 residues.

This clonotype was observed at least ten times. V and J are TRBV6-1 and TRBJ2-5; TRBD2 is a possible D gene (5 bases). With 5 bases removed from V and 3 bases from J, the gap between germline ends came to 22 bases. Germline loops: CDR1 MNHNS, CDR2 SASEGT. This CDR3 contains 17 residues. The chain's CDR3 is CASSTAVVGSGKETQYF. The CDR3 bases are TGTGCCAGCAGTACCGCCGTGGTGGGGAGCGGCAAAGAGACCCAGTACTTC.

This clonotype was detected only a few times. The chain recombines TRBV29-1 with TRBJ2-5; the D gene is possibly TRBD2 (7 bases). Germline CDR1 reads SQVTM; CDR2 reads ANQGSEA. V lost 0 bases, J lost 9 bases, and 17 bases lay in between. The CDR3 has 14 amino acids. CDR3 nucleotide sequence: TGCAGCGTTGAAGAGAAGGGGGGGGACAAATCCCAGTACTTC. Encoded protein: CSVEEKGGDKSQYF.

This clonotype was counted many times. The chain employs TRBV28 and TRBJ1-6; D remains ambiguous. This CDR3 region has 13 residues. The germline V gene has CDR1 MDHEN and CDR2 SYDVKM. Trimming took off 6 bases at V and 6 bases at J, with 9 bases between the two ends. CDR3 amino acids: CASSPTANSPLHF. The CDR3 region has the DNA TGTGCCAGCAGCCCGACGGCTAATTCACCCCTCCACTTT.

This clonotype has ten or more counts. CDR3 in amino acids: CSARDPPDQSNQPQHF. The CDR3 nucleotides are TGCAGTGCTAGAGACCCACCCGACCAGAGCAATCAGCCCCAGCATTTT. This chain joins TRBV20-1 and TRBJ1-5; D unclear. V lost 0 bases to trimming and J lost 1 base, with 13 bases between them. The CDR3 length is 16 residues. CDR1 and CDR2 from the germline V gene are DFQATT and SNEGSKA (reference sequence).

In this sample, this clonotype turned up many times. The CDR3 loop is CASSQRRDRHWNSPLHF. Written as DNA, the CDR3 is TGTGCCAGCAGCCAAAGACGGGACAGGCACTGGAATTCACCCCTCCACTTT. The chain uses TRBV3-1 and TRBJ1-6; 8 positions match TRBD1. This CDR3 has 17 amino acids. The V segment lost 2 bases and the J segment 7 bases; nucleotides outside the gene matches: 10. Germline CDR1 reads LGHDT; CDR2 reads YNNKEL (reference sequence).

This clonotype has ten or more counts. This chain uses TRBV2 with TRBJ2-3; 8 bases match TRBD2. V was clipped by 7 bases and J by 2 bases; unmatched bases: 5. CDR1 is SNHLY, CDR2 FYNNEI, per germline. This CDR3 is built from 14 residues. Here the CDR3 DNA reads TGTGCCAGCAAGGAGCGGGAGACCACAGATACGCAGTATTTT. Its translation is CASKERETTDTQYF.

This clonotype occurred a few times. The rearrangement links TRBV5-1 to TRBJ1-2, with D unclear. V was clipped by 0 bases and J by 0 bases, with 9 bases between them. CDR3 size: 15 residues. CDR1 SGHRS and CDR2 YFSETQ come from the germline V gene. The CDR3 region is CASSLDGEANYGYTF. In DNA, the CDR3 is TGCGCCAGCAGCTTGGACGGGGAGGCTAACTATGGCTACACCTTC.

This clonotype has at least ten counts. The genes are TRBV5-8 and TRBJ2-7, with a weak D call TRBD2 (6 bases). The CDR3 sequence is 14 residues long. V dropped 2 bases and J dropped 4 bases, with 13 bases sitting between them. The V gene's germline CDR1 is SGHTS and CDR2 YDEGEE. This CDR3 is CASSLPGLVYEQYF. DNA for the CDR3: TGTGCCAGCAGCTTACCGGGACTGGTTTACGAGCAGTACTTC.

In its sample, this clonotype was seen many times. This chain connects TRBV7-2 to TRBJ2-1; 10 nucleotides align to TRBD2. The CDR3 sequence is 16 residues long. Germline CDR1 reads SGHTA; CDR2 reads FQGNSA. After removal of 5 bases from V and 9 bases from J, the junction contained 13 bases not matched to a gene. The CDR3 DNA reads TGTGCCAGCAGCCCCTCCGGGACTAGCGAGACTATTGAGCAGTTCTTC. It specifies CASSPSGTSETIEQFF. Complete variable domain (other parts from reference TRBV7-2 and TRBJ2-1): GAGVSQSPSNKVTEKGKDVELRCDPISGHTALYWYRQSLGQGLEFLIYFQGNSAPDKSGLPSDRFSAERTGGSVSTLTIQRTQQEDSAVYLCASSPSGTSETIEQFFGPGTRLTVL.

In this sample, this clonotype turned up many times. This chain uses TRBV5-6 with TRBJ2-7; possibly TRBD2 for D (5 bases). Germline CDR1 is SGHDT and CDR2 is YYEEEE. V was shortened by 0 bases and J by 0 bases, with 7 bases between the two germline ends. This CDR3 region has 14 residues. The CDR3, as DNA: TGTGCCAGCAGCTTGGGAGCGGCCTCCTACGAGCAGTACTTC. This translates into CASSLGAASYEQYF.

This clonotype was seen repeatedly, ten times or more. The V gene is TRBV9, the J gene TRBJ2-1; D might be TRBD1 or TRBD2, each matching 5 bases. This CDR3 spans 17 amino acids. The V end lost 3 bases, the J end lost 7 bases, and 23 bases lay between the germline ends. The germline V gene encodes CDR1 SGDLS and CDR2 YYNGEE. In nucleotides, the CDR3 is TGTGCCAGCAGCGCTCCCGTCGACTATGCCCGACAGAATGAGCAGTTCTTC. It translates to CASSAPVDYARQNEQFF. The full variable domain, rest sourced from reference TRBV9 and TRBJ2-1, is DSGVTQTPKHLITATGQRVTLRCSPRSGDLSVYWYQQSLDQGLQFLIQYYNGEERAKGNILERFSAQQFPDLHSELNLSSLELGDSALYFCASSAPVDYARQNEQFFGPGTRLTVL.

This clonotype has at least ten counts. The chain carries TRBV5-1 and TRBJ1-1; D is possibly TRBD1 (5 bases). V shed 4 bases and J shed 6 bases, with 16 bases lying between them. The CDR3 has 14 residues. From germline, CDR1 is SGHRS and CDR2 YFSETQ. CDR3 nucleotides: TGCGCCAGCAGCGTCCGGGACGGCCGATCTGAAGCTTTCTTT. This translates into CASSVRDGRSEAFF.

V and J are TRBV12-3 or TRBV12-4 and TRBJ2-7; 8 bases map to TRBD1. This CDR3 is 16 amino acids long. The V segment lost 1 base and the J segment 5 bases; nucleotides outside the gene matches: 10. CDR3 in amino acids: CASSLELRQGSNEQYF. The CDR3 DNA reads as TGTGCCAGCAGTTTAGAATTACGACAGGGGTCCAACGAGCAGTACTTC.

In its sample, this clonotype was seen many times. V gene TRBV7-3 combines with J gene TRBJ2-2; D is unresolved. The CDR3 extends over 13 amino acids. CDR1 is SGHTA, CDR2 FQGTGA, per germline. Trimming took off 4 bases at V and 4 bases at J, with 7 bases between the two ends. The DNA of the CDR3 is TGTGCCAGCAGCTCCAATCCCACCGGGGAGCTGTTTTTT. Protein product: CASSSNPTGELFF. The entire variable domain, with the rest obtained from reference TRBV7-3 and TRBJ2-2, is as follows: GAGVSQTPSNKVTEKGKYVELRCDPISGHTALYWYRQSLGQGPEFLIYFQGTGAADDSGLPNDRFFAVRPEGSVSTLKIQRTERGDSAVYLCASSSNPTGELFFGEGSRLTVL.

This clonotype came up a few times. The V call is TRBV7-2, the J call TRBJ1-2, with 7 bases lining up with TRBD1. Germline V gene lookup returns CDR1 SGHTA and CDR2 FQGNSA. The CDR3 is 15 amino acids. Unmatched junction bases numbered 11, after V lost 5 bases and J lost 5 bases. CDR3 nucleotide sequence: TGTGCCAGCAGCGTCTTTTCCGGGACAGATTATGGCTACACCTTC. Translated, it gives CASSVFSGTDYGYTF.

Ten or more counts support this clonotype. V usage is TRBV11-2 and J usage is TRBJ2-7, with a weak D call TRBD2 (5 bases). V lost 5 bases to trimming and J lost 5 bases, with 10 bases between them. Germline CDR1 reads SGHAT; CDR2 reads FQNNGV. CDR3 length equals 12 residues. CDR3 sequence: CASSHVSDEQYF. The CDR3, as DNA: TGTGCCAGCAGCCACGTTAGCGACGAGCAGTACTTC.

This clonotype was detected many times. This sequence joins TRBV5-1 and TRBJ1-1; possible D gene TRBD1, 5 bases. The CDR3 has 16 residues. Between the trimmed V and J ends, which lost 4 bases and 1 base, there was a span of 17 bases. Germline V gene data show CDR1 as SGHRS and CDR2 as YFSETQ. CDR3 sequence (DNA): TGCGCCAGCAGCGATAACTCGGGACGGACGAACACTGAAGCTTTCTTT. Amino acid sequence: CASSDNSGRTNTEAFF.

This clonotype occurred many times. The genes are TRBV5-5 and TRBJ2-3, with 9 nucleotides matching TRBD1. Germline CDR1 is SGHKS and CDR2 is YYEKEE (reference sequence). This CDR3 contains 15 residues. The ends lost 3 bases at V and 5 bases at J; junction bases unmatched: 7. CDR3 protein: CASSSGQGIGDTQYF. In DNA, the CDR3 is TGTGCCAGCAGCTCAGGACAGGGGATCGGAGATACGCAGTATTTT.